This T cell receptor (beta chain) originates from a study of CD8 T cells in ankylosing spondylitis. The CDR3 covers 17 residues. J gave up 0 bases and V 4 bases, and 6 bases lay outside the gene matches. Germline CDR1 reads SNHLY; CDR2 reads FYNNEI. Study results and caveats: Disease-linked clones were found to be CD8+ and relatively rare in peripheral blood. Among TCR beta sequences, a motif of roughly 8 highly homologous variants appeared characteristic of ankylosing spondylitis blood. Some motif variants had been reported before (in reactive arthritis synovial fluid and blood).

Quantitative molecular-barcoded 5'-RACE generated the TCR beta libraries. Via MiXCR, TCRdb re-called the 5' RACE reads, giving one row per CDR3 protein. There are fewer than 650,000 distinct CDR3 sequences in the sample; roughly an eighth occur only once, and 6.8% lies in the top ten. Note on this clonotype: Its antigen is undetermined.

This TCR was sampled from a male donor with ankylosing spondylitis. Input material: blood, either unsorted or a sorted T cell fraction (not recorded which). The rearrangement uses TRBV2 and TRBJ2-3, with 11 bases that match TRBD2. CDR3 protein: CASSAGTSGLSTDTQYF. In DNA form, the CDR3 reads TGTGCCAGCAGTGCCGGGACTAGCGGACTAAGCACAGATACGCAGTATTTT.